The 25 T cell receptor beta chains below all came from one sample that was sequenced in a study of CD8+ T cells in alopecia areata. The treatment is: oral pan-JAK inhibitor, 5-10 mg twice daily. Extracted from the samples, RNA was reverse transcribed into cDNA to serve as the sequencing template. Produced via immunoSEQ multiplex PCR; TCRdb's table is partial and in-frame only. Of under 350,000 clones in the sample, over 45% were seen once. Sequences were derived from CD4+ T cells sorted from blood, sampled at week 24, from a patient treated with tofacitinib. These receptors all stem from a human donor with alopecia areata.

This sequence joins TRBV6-5 and TRBJ1-5; weak D call: TRBD1 (6 bases). This CDR3 spans 13 amino acids. The germline V gene encodes CDR1 MNHEY and CDR2 SVGAGI. V lost 6 bases, J lost 3 bases, and 9 bases lay in between. The CDR3: CASRRTDNQPQHF. CDR3 nucleotides: TGTGCCAGCAGGAGGACAGACAATCAGCCCCAGCATTTT.

The chain combines TRBV7-9 with TRBJ2-5; D remains ambiguous. The CDR3 totals 14 residues. Germline loops: CDR1 SEHNR, CDR2 FQNEAQ (reference sequence). V shed 1 base and J shed 2 bases, with 8 bases lying between them. CDR3 nucleotide sequence: TGTGCCAGCAGCTTAGATCTACTTCAAGAGACCCAGTACTTC. Amino acids: CASSLDLLQETQYF. Full variable domain (remainder filled in from reference TRBV7-9 and TRBJ2-5): DTGVSQNPRHKITKRGQNVTFRCDPISEHNRLYWYRQTLGQGPEFLTYFQNEAQLEKSRLLSDRFSAERPKGSFSTLEIQRTEQGDSAMYLCASSLDLLQETQYFGPGTRLLVL.

The CDR3 sequence: CASSLQGSNYGYTF. CDR3 nucleotides: TGTGCCAGCAGCCTACAGGGGTCTAACTATGGCTACACCTTC. The chain has TRBV2 and TRBJ1-2; 7 nucleotides align to TRBD1. The CDR3 has 14 residues. Looked up from germline, CDR1 is SNHLY and CDR2 is FYNNEI. V shed 6 bases and J 0 bases; nucleotides not matched to a gene: 4.

V is TRBV28 and J is TRBJ2-5, with D perhaps matching TRBD2 (7 bases). From germline, CDR1 is MDHEN and CDR2 SYDVKM. V lost 2 bases, J lost 4 bases, and 20 bases lay in between. CDR3 length: 17 residues. This chain's CDR3 is CASSLRPRGARGETQYF. The DNA for the CDR3 is TGTGCCAGCAGTTTAAGACCCCGGGGGGCGCGGGGAGAGACCCAGTACTTC. Looking up the rest from reference TRBV28 and TRBJ2-5 gives the full variable domain: DVKVTQSSRYLVKRTGEKVFLECVQDMDHENMFWYRQDPGLGLRLIYFSYDVKMKEKGDIPEGYSVSREKKERFSLILESASTNQTSMYLCASSLRPRGARGETQYFGPGTRLLVL.

This clone appeared a single time. The rearrangement links TRBV29-1 to TRBJ1-1; possibly TRBD1 for D (5 bases). This CDR3 contains 17 residues. CDR1 and CDR2 from the germline V gene are SQVTM and ANQGSEA. Between the trimmed V and J ends, which lost 0 bases and 1 base, there was a span of 18 bases. CDR3 DNA: TGCAGCGTTGAAGATCGGAAGTTCGGGGGGGAGAACACTGAAGCTTTCTTT. This encodes CSVEDRKFGGENTEAFF.

This clone has only a few counts. V and J are TRBV14 and TRBJ1-1; D is perhaps TRBD1 (6 bases). The CDR3 has 13 residues. The germline CDR1 and CDR2 sequences are SGHDN and FVKESK. Trimming pared 7 bases from V and 3 bases from J, leaving 12 bases between. CDR3 region: CASTAHRDTEAFF. In DNA form, the CDR3 reads TGTGCCAGCACAGCCCACAGGGACACTGAAGCTTTCTTT.

This rearrangement joins TRBV7-9 to TRBJ2-1; D ambiguous. Germline CDR1 reads SEHNR; CDR2 reads FQNEAQ (reference sequence). This CDR3 region has 15 residues. V lost 1 base and J 0 bases, leaving 7 bases between the germline ends. The CDR3 is CASSLEGISYNEQFF. The DNA for the CDR3 is TGTGCCAGCAGCTTAGAAGGGATCTCCTACAATGAGCAGTTCTTC.

A note on this clone: An end of the junction does not agree with germline; a read error may underlie this. The chain links TRBV15 to TRBJ2-2; no clear D gene. There are 17 residues in the CDR3. CDR1 is LNHNV, CDR2 YYDKDF, per germline (reference sequence). This chain's CDR3 is CAARKSDRLDLTGELFF. The CDR3 region has the DNA TGTGCCGCCAGAAAATCTGACCGCTTAGACTTAACCGGGGAGCTGTTTTTT. Full variable domain (rest looked up from reference TRBV15 and TRBJ2-2): DAMVIQNPRYQVTQFGKPVTLSCSQTLNHNVMYWYQQKSSQAPKLLFHYYDKDFNNEADTPDNFQSRRPNTSFCFLDIRSPGLGDTAMYLCAARKSDRLDLTGELFFGEGSRLTVL.

This chain joins TRBV7-2 and TRBJ2-1; D gene uncertain. V was pared by 5 bases and J by 10 bases, with 9 bases between. Germline values: CDR1 SGHTA, CDR2 FQGNSA. This CDR3 region has 11 residues. CDR3 bases: TGTGCCAGCAGCGACCAGAGCGAGCAGTTCTTC. It translates to CASSDQSEQFF.

The chain is built from TRBV28 and TRBJ2-7; D unresolved. Germline V CDR1 and CDR2: MDHEN, SYDVKM. V lost 5 bases to trimming and J lost 3 bases, with 11 bases between them. This CDR3 is 13 amino acids long. The CDR3 nucleotides are TGTGCCAGCAGTGTTCTACCGAACTACGAGCAGTACTTC. Residues: CASSVLPNYEQYF.

This chain uses TRBV7-9 with TRBJ2-5; D may match TRBD1 or TRBD2 (6 bases each). V lost 5 bases to trimming and J lost 5 bases, with 15 bases between them. Germline loops: CDR1 SEHNR, CDR2 FQNEAQ (reference sequence). The CDR3 length is 14 residues. CDR3 amino acids: CASSLNRGGETQYF. Written as DNA, the CDR3 is TGTGCCAGCAGCCTAAACCGAGGGGGGGAGACCCAGTACTTC.

This clone has only a few counts. This specimen includes other DNA sequences encoding the same CDR3. This rearrangement joins TRBV29-1 to TRBJ2-3; 11 nucleotides agree with TRBD1. CDR3 size: 14 residues. The V segment lost 6 bases and the J segment 3 bases; nucleotides outside the gene matches: 5. Germline lookup yields CDR1 SQVTM and CDR2 ANQGSEA. CDR3 residues: CSVGRDRGTDTQYF. The DNA of the CDR3 is TGCAGCGTGGGGAGGGACAGGGGGACAGATACGCAGTATTTT.

This chain uses TRBV2 with TRBJ2-3, with a weak D call TRBD2 (6 bases). Between the trimmed V and J ends, which lost 6 bases and 3 bases, there was a span of 10 bases. The CDR3 sequence is 13 residues long. The germline gives CDR1 SNHLY, CDR2 FYNNEI. This CDR3 reads CASSGGTTDTQYF. CDR3 coding DNA: TGTGCCAGCAGCGGAGGGACTACAGATACGCAGTATTTT.

This clone came up a few times. V is TRBV10-3 and J is TRBJ2-5, with a possible D match to TRBD1 (6 bases). CDR3 size: 14 residues. Germline V gene sequence: CDR1 ENHRY, CDR2 SYGVKD. V dropped 6 bases and J dropped 5 bases, with 16 bases sitting between them. As DNA, the CDR3 is TGTGCCATCAGGGACTCCAGGGGAAGCGAGACCCAGTACTTC. Translated, it gives CAIRDSRGSETQYF.

This clone was picked up a small number of times. The J gene is TRBJ2-7, the V gene TRBV7-9; 8 nucleotides line up with TRBD1. CDR1 is SEHNR, CDR2 FQNEAQ, per germline (reference sequence). The CDR3 covers 16 residues. V lost 4 bases, J lost 2 bases, and 10 bases stayed unmatched. The CDR3 protein is CASSSSGTGDTYEQYF. CDR3 in DNA: TGTGCCAGCAGCTCGTCCGGGACAGGTGACACCTACGAGCAGTACTTC.

The rearrangement uses TRBV7-2 and TRBJ2-5; D unresolved. The V gene lost 3 bases and the J gene lost 5 bases, with 10 bases spanning the gap. The CDR3 contains 13 residues. The germline V gene encodes CDR1 SGHTA and CDR2 FQGNSA. CDR3 DNA: TGTGCCAGCAGCTTTGCCTGGGCGGAGACCCAGTACTTC. Protein: CASSFAWAETQYF.

The rearrangement links TRBV27 to TRBJ1-6; D remains ambiguous. The CDR3 totals 14 residues. V gave up 4 bases and J gave up 6 bases, with 10 bases separating them. Per germline, CDR1 MNHEY and CDR2 SMNVEV (reference sequence). The CDR3 loop reads CASSSFEVNSPLHF. The DNA of the CDR3 is TGTGCCAGCAGTTCGTTCGAGGTTAATTCACCCCTCCACTTT.

V and J are TRBV5-1 and TRBJ2-5; TRBD2 is a possible D gene (6 bases). Germline V lookup: CDR1 SGHRS, CDR2 YFSETQ. The CDR3 consists of 16 residues. The V end was cut by 4 bases, the J end by 2 bases, with 18 bases between. The CDR3 DNA is TGCGCCAGCAGCCTTTTCGGGACTCAAGATCAAGAGACCCAGTACTTC. It specifies CASSLFGTQDQETQYF. Using reference TRBV5-1 and TRBJ2-5 for the parts outside the CDR3, the full variable domain is KAGVTQTPRYLIKTRGQQVTLSCSPISGHRSVSWYQQTPGQGLQFLFEYFSETQRNKGNFPGRFSGRQFSNSRSEMNVSTLELGDSALYLCASSLFGTQDQETQYFGPGTRLLVL.

The chain is built from TRBV9 and TRBJ1-6; D gene uncertain. The CDR3 sequence is 15 residues long. The V gene's germline CDR1 is SGDLS and CDR2 YYNGEE. V was trimmed by 3 bases and J by 5 bases, leaving 12 bases between them. The CDR3 protein is CASSASQTNNSPLHF. CDR3 nucleotide sequence: TGTGCCAGCAGCGCATCGCAGACAAATAATTCACCCCTCCACTTT.

This chain links TRBV15 with TRBJ1-2; 8 bases agree with TRBD1. Losses at the gene ends were 0 bases for V and 7 bases for J; bases not matched to a gene: 7. CDR1 is LNHNV and CDR2 is YYDKDF in the germline V gene (reference sequence). The CDR3 length is 15 residues. The CDR3 is CATSRDPQQGGGYTF. CDR3 nucleotide sequence: TGTGCCACCAGCAGAGATCCCCAACAGGGGGGTGGCTACACCTTC. Drawing the rest from reference TRBV15 and TRBJ1-2, the complete variable domain is DAMVIQNPRYQVTQFGKPVTLSCSQTLNHNVMYWYQQKSSQAPKLLFHYYDKDFNNEADTPDNFQSRRPNTSFCFLDIRSPGLGDTAMYLCATSRDPQQGGGYTFGSGTRLTVV.

The CDR3 loop is CASSLLGLVNEQFF. DNA of the CDR3: TGTGCCAGCAGTTTATTGGGGCTGGTGAATGAGCAGTTCTTC. The chain employs TRBV28 and TRBJ2-1, with a possible D match to TRBD1 (5 bases). CDR3 length: 14 residues. V shed 1 base and J shed 7 bases, with 11 bases lying between them. Per germline, CDR1 MDHEN and CDR2 SYDVKM. Together with reference TRBV28 and TRBJ2-1, the CDR3 gives the full variable domain: DVKVTQSSRYLVKRTGEKVFLECVQDMDHENMFWYRQDPGLGLRLIYFSYDVKMKEKGDIPEGYSVSREKKERFSLILESASTNQTSMYLCASSLLGLVNEQFFGPGTRLTVL.

The rearrangement joins TRBV9 to TRBJ2-5; TRBD2 matches 8 bases. Germline-derived CDR1 and CDR2 are SGDLS and YYNGEE. This CDR3 is built from 15 residues. With 0 bases clipped from V and 11 bases from J, the junction kept 12 bases outside the gene matches. CDR3 DNA: TGTGCCAGCAGCGTAGCCCCTTCGCCAGCGGGAGAGCAGTACTTC. Amino acid sequence: CASSVAPSPAGEQYF.

V usage is TRBV6-6 and J usage is TRBJ1-2; D unresolved. CDR1 is MNHNY and CDR2 is SVGAGI in the germline V gene (reference sequence). The CDR3 runs to 14 residues. Trimming pared 6 bases from V and 9 bases from J, leaving 20 bases between. The CDR3, as DNA: TGTGCCAGCAGGTCCAGTGATCGTGAGAGTAGCTACACCTTC. This sequence encodes CASRSSDRESSYTF.

J is TRBJ1-6 and V is TRBV14; D call uncertain. Trimming stripped 4 bases from V and 10 bases from J, with 11 bases between. The CDR3 totals 13 residues. CDR1 is SGHDN and CDR2 is FVKESK in the germline V gene. The CDR3 nucleotides are TGTGCCAGCAGCCCTCAAGTGGGGTCACCCCTCCACTTT. The encoded protein is CASSPQVGSPLHF.

Only one count was recorded for this clone. The rearrangement joins TRBV5-1 to TRBJ1-1, with no clear D. Germline V gene data show CDR1 as SGHRS and CDR2 as YFSETQ. V was trimmed by 0 bases and J by 2 bases, leaving 17 bases between them. CDR3 length equals 17 residues. The DNA for the CDR3 is TGCGCCAGCAGCTTGGCCGCGAGCCGGGCGAGAAACACTGAAGCTTTCTTT. It codes for CASSLAASRARNTEAFF.